This T cell receptor (beta chain) came from a study of graft-versus-host responses after intestinal transplantation. Researchers processed graft tissue to release intraepithelial and lamina propria lymphocytes. The data were produced by immunoSEQ multiplex PCR, yet TCRdb's version contains in-frame clones alone and is incomplete. The table records 9,000 to 15,000 clones, over 65% of them present only once. Germline trimming cut 4 bases from V and 2 bases from J; bases unmatched to any gene: 10. The CDR3 extends over 16 amino acids. From germline, CDR1 is LNHDA and CDR2 SQIVND (reference sequence). Sequences were derived from ileum tissue, sampled 140 to 150 days after intestinal transplantation. This rearrangement joins TRBV19 to TRBJ1-2; 7 bases are shared with TRBD1. This TCR derives from a human patient who received an intestinal transplant, so some T cells may come from the graft donor. As DNA, the CDR3 is TGTGCCAGTAGTAGAGGCCAGCAGGGGGTGAACTATGGCTACACCTTC. Residues: CASSRGQQGVNYGYTF.